A single sample gave rise to the 10 T cell receptor beta chains below, sequenced in a study of human T cells and chemical hapten exposure. Described time point: patch test 2, 6 weeks after DPC sensitization. Treatment: therapeutic diphenylcyclopropenone sensitization with weekly scalp DPC. TCRdb reanalysed the RACE reads using MiXCR and keeps one entry per CDR3 protein. The table lists about 82,000 distinct CDR3 sequences, 6.6% of them singletons. The sample in question was whole blood, obtained in connection with sensitization to the hapten diphenylcyclopropenone (DPC). These receptor sequences come from a woman aged 25 to 39 with alopecia areata. Some clones in this sample may be carry-over from other donors' samples.

About this clonotype: Just one base apart from a much larger clone, this may be a read error. Given the absence of the conserved phenylalanine or tryptophan at the CDR3 end, a read error is likely. The chain joins TRBV20-1 to TRBJ1-2; TRBD1 matches at 8 bases. The germline V gene encodes CDR1 DFQATT and CDR2 SNEGSKA (reference sequence). Trimming removed 1 base from V and 3 bases from J; junction bases left unmatched: 7. The CDR3 contains 15 residues. The chain's CDR3 is CSARAETGVYYGYTS. In DNA, the CDR3 is TGCAGTGCTAGAGCCGAGACAGGGGTTTACTATGGCTACACCTCC.

This clonotype was picked up many times. This chain joins TRBV7-8 and TRBJ1-5; no clear D. The V gene lost 5 bases and the J gene lost 6 bases, with 11 bases spanning the gap. The CDR3 extends over 13 amino acids. CDR1 SGHVS and CDR2 FQNEAQ come from the germline V gene. The CDR3 spells CASSVAGSQPQHF. The CDR3 DNA is TGTGCCAGCAGCGTTGCAGGTTCTCAGCCCCAGCATTTT.

This clonotype has a count of ten or more. The chain is built from TRBV20-1 and TRBJ1-4; D not resolved. V shed 3 bases and J shed 6 bases, with 11 bases lying between them. Germline values: CDR1 DFQATT, CDR2 SNEGSKA (reference sequence). The CDR3 runs 13 residues. This chain's CDR3 is CSASPGFDEKLFF. The CDR3 nucleotides read TGCAGTGCTAGTCCGGGGTTTGATGAAAAACTGTTTTTT.

This clonotype was counted ten times or more. V is TRBV5-1 and J is TRBJ2-5; D call uncertain. V lost 6 bases and J lost 4, with 13 bases in between. CDR1 is SGHRS and CDR2 is YFSETQ in the germline V gene. CDR3 length equals 13 residues. This chain's CDR3 is CASKSPGRETQYF. The CDR3 DNA sequence: TGCGCCAGCAAATCCCCCGGCAGAGAGACCCAGTACTTC.

This chain connects TRBV18 to TRBJ1-1, with D unresolved. Germline V lookup: CDR1 KGHSH, CDR2 LQKENI. CDR3 size: 14 residues. V lost 1 base to trimming and J lost 1 base, with 7 bases between them. The CDR3 bases are TGTGCCAGCTCACCACTAGCAGGGAACACTGAAGCTTTCTTT. Residues: CASSPLAGNTEAFF.

The gene calls are TRBV18 and TRBJ1-2, with D unclear. Germline values: CDR1 KGHSH, CDR2 LQKENI. Deletions cut 3 bases from V and 3 bases from J, with 11 bases between. The CDR3 loop spans 14 amino acids. DNA for the CDR3: TGTGCCAGCTCACCTAGCGTTGCGGACTATGGCTACACCTTC. This gives the protein CASSPSVADYGYTF. Full variable domain (rest looked up from reference TRBV18 and TRBJ1-2): NAGVMQNPRHLVRRRGQEARLRCSPMKGHSHVYWYRQLPEEGLKFMVYLQKENIIDESGMPKERFSAEFPKEGPSILRIQQVVRGDSAAYFCASSPSVADYGYTFGSGTRLTVV.

Regarding this clonotype: With a much larger clone just one base away, this may be a read error. This rearrangement joins TRBV7-9 to TRBJ1-1; D might be TRBD1 (5 bases). The germline V gene encodes CDR1 SEHNR and CDR2 FQNEAQ (reference sequence). The CDR3 contains 13 residues. Between the trimmed V and J ends, which lost 3 bases and 1 base, there was a span of 6 bases. The CDR3, as DNA: TGTGCCAGCAGCTTGACAGAGAACACTGAAGCTTTCTTT. This codes for CASSLTENTEAFF.

In this sample, this clonotype turned up many times. The chain recombines TRBV29-1 with TRBJ2-3; no clear D. CDR3 length: 12 residues. Per the germline V gene, CDR1 is SQVTM and CDR2 is ANQGSEA. The V gene lost 0 bases and the J gene lost 6 bases, with 7 bases spanning the gap. The CDR3 loop reads CSVEDNGDTQYF. The CDR3 DNA reads TGCAGCGTTGAAGATAATGGGGATACGCAGTATTTT.

There are many counts of this clonotype. The chain joins TRBV7-9 to TRBJ2-5; unclear D gene. The CDR3 extends over 13 amino acids. Germline lookup yields CDR1 SEHNR and CDR2 FQNEAQ (reference sequence). V gave up 4 bases and J gave up 4 bases, with 10 bases separating them. CDR3 DNA: TGTGCCAGCAGCTCGCCAGGTGGAGAGACCCAGTACTTC. Amino acid sequence: CASSSPGGETQYF.

At least ten counts were recorded for this clonotype. J is TRBJ1-2 and V is TRBV12-3 or TRBV12-4, with D hard to call. The length of the CDR3 is 13 residues. The germline V and J ends were trimmed by 3 bases and 4 bases, with 9 bases remaining between them. CDR3 residues: CASSFGQVYGYTF. The CDR3, as DNA: TGTGCCAGCAGTTTTGGGCAGGTCTATGGCTACACCTTC.